The sample holds a few counts of the clone carrying this T cell receptor beta chain. The record originates from a study of blood T cell repertoires in COVID-19. Background on the study: The United States, Italy and Spain supplied acute and convalescent COVID-19 samples.

Methods used by the authors: Amplification from reference gene primers served as the basis for estimated nucleated cell counts. Assay: immunoSEQ multiplex PCR; the TCRdb copy retains only in-frame clones and omits some. That table is the source of V, J and clone size, and D and trimming were worked out from the DNA. The repertoire holds 150,000 or so clones, approximately 90% seen once, with about 2.5% in the top ten. V was cut by 6 bases and J by 0 bases, with 33 bases left in between. This CDR3 is built from 22 residues. The V gene's germline CDR1 is LGHNT and CDR2 FRNRAP. Sequencing input: peripheral blood. The V and J genes are TRBV12-5 and TRBJ1-5; D possibly corresponds to TRBD1 (6 bases). This clonotype was obtained from a man aged 18 to 30 with acute or convalescent COVID-19. The CDR3 DNA follows: TGTGCTAGTGGCCACGGAGACCAGGGGTGGGCTCGCAGCCAGAGTAGCAATCAGCCCCAGCATTTT. This encodes CASGHGDQGWARSQSSNQPQHF.